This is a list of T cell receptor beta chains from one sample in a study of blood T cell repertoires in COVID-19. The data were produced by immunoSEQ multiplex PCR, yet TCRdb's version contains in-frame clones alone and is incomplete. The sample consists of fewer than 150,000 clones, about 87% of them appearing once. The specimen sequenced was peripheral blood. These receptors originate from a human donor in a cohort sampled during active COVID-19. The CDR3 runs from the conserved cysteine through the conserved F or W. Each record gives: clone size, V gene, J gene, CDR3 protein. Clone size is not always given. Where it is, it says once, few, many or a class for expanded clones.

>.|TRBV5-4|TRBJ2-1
CASSSKLSGSGNNEQFF
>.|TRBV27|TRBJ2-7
CASSRSTGDTRPYEQYF
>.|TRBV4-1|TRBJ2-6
CASGDRVTSGANVLTF
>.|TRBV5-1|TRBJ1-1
CASSLAGWSSGNTEAFF
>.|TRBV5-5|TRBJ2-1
CASSTTAYNEQFF
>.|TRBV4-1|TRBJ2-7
CASSQGGPLAGGAYEQYF
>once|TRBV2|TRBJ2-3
CASSEAGGTDTQYF
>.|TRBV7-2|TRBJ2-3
CASSLISGGAGEDTQYF
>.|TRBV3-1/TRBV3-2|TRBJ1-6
CASSQERMSSYNSPLHF
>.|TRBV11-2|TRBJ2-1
CASSLWDYRGEQFF
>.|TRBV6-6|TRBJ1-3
CATQREGASGNTIYF
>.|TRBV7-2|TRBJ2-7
CASSLAQGRIYEQYF
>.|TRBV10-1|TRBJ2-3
CASSYDPGSDTQYF
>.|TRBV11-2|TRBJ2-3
CASSLEVDRPNTDTQYF
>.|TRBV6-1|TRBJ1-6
CASSEWLSGGTSSPLHF
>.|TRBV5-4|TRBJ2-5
CASSFMETQYF
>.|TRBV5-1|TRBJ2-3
CASSLGVSGAYVTDTQYF
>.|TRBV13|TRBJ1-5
CASSLGPPRQGAQPQHF
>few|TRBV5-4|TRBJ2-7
CASSPDRGYEQYF
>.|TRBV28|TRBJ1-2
CASSWNRDGYTF
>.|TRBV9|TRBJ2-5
CASSVGLAGRETQYF
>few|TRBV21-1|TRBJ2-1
CASSTGGGNNEQFF
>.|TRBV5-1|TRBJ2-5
CASSLSGEETQYF
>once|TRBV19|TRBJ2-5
CASSVGLAGVETQYF
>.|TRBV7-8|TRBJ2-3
CASSSRYRLVETDTQYF
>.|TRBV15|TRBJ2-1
CATSTTIGGDSYNEQFF
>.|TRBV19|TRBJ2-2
CASSIAGGFTGELFF
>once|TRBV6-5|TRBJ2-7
CASGVPGTSSYEQYF
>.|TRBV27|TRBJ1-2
CASSNQQGARDYGYTF
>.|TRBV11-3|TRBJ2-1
CASSTSQGSGQFF
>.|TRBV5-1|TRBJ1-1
CASSLGQGWDTEAFF
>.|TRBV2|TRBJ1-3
CASSEQRLGSGNTIYF
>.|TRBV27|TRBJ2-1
CASSLSSSSYNEQFF
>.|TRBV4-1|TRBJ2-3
CASSRTGTSGSTDTQYF
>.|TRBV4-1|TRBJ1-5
CASSLGQVNNQPQHF
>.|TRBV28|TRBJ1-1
CASSSGQPTEAFF
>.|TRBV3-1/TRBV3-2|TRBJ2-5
CASSLAGAQETQYF
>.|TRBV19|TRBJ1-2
CASSIGGLYGYTF
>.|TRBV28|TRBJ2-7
CASNRRDSSYEQYF